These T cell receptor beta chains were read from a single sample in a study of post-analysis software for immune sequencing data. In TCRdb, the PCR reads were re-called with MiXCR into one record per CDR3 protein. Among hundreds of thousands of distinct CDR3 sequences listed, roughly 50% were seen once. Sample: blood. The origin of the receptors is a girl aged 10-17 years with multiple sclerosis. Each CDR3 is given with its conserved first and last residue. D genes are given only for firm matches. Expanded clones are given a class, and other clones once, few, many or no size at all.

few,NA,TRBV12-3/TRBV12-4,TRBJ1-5,TGTGCCAGCAGTTTTAGTCAGGGTGTTCAGCCCCAGCATTTT,CASSFSQGVQPQHF
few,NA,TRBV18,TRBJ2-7,TGTGCCAGCTCACCAAGGGCAGACTACGAGCAGTACTTC,CASSPRADYEQYF
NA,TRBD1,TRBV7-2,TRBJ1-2,TGTGCCAGCAGCTTATTGGGGGACAGCAACTATGGCTACACCTTC,CASSLLGDSNYGYTF
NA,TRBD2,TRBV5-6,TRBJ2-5,TGTGCCAGCAGCACCGGACTAGCGGAAGAGACCCAGTACTTC,CASSTGLAEETQYF
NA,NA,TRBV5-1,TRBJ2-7,TGCGCCAGCAGCGAGACATTTTCTGAGCAGTACTTC,CASSETFSEQYF
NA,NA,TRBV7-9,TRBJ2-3,TGTGCCAGCAGCTTAGAAAAGGGGACCACAGATACGCAGTATTTT,CASSLEKGTTDTQYF
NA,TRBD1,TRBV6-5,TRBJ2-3,TGTGCCAGCAGTTACTCAAGGCAGGGGGCCCTAGATCACACAGATACGCAGTATTTT,CASSYSRQGALDHTDTQYF
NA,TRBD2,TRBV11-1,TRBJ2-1,TGTGCCAGCAGCTTAGCAGTCGGATGGGGACTAGCGGGAGGGACGGACTACAATGAGCAGTTCTTC,CASSLAVGWGLAGGTDYNEQFF
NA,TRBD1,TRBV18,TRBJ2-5,TGTGCCAGCTCACCTAGGCTCGACAGGGTCTTCCAAGAGACCCAGTACTTC,CASSPRLDRVFQETQYF
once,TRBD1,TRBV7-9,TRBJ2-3,TGTGCCAGCAGCTGGAGACAGGGGGTATTGCGGGATACGCAGTATTTT,CASSWRQGVLRDTQYF
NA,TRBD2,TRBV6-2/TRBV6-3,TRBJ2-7,TGTGCCAGCAGTTATTACAGCGGGAGTGGAGAGCAGTACTTC,CASSYYSGSGEQYF
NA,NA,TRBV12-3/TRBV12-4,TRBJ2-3,TGTGCCAGCAGTGCACAGGGACGGCCAGATACGCAGTATTTT,CASSAQGRPDTQYF
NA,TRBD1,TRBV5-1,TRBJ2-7,TGCGCCAGCAGCTTACGGACAGGACTTCCCTACGAGCAGTACTTC,CASSLRTGLPYEQYF
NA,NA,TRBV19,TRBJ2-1,TGTGCCAGTAGTATAGATGGACAAACCCGTGAGCAGTTCTTC,CASSIDGQTREQFF
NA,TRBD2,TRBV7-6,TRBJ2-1,TGTGCCAGCAGCCCTAGCGGGATACACAATGAGCAGTTCTTC,CASSPSGIHNEQFF
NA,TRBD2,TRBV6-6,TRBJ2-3,TGTGCCAGCATCCCGGGAGGGAGCACAGATACGCAGTATTTT,CASIPGGSTDTQYF
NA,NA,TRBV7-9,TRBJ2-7,TGTGCCAGCAGCTCCAAGGCGGCAGAAACAACCTACGAGCAGTACTTC,CASSSKAAETTYEQYF